These 20 T cell receptor beta chains were all obtained from the same sample, sequenced in a study of T cell repertoires in cytomegalovirus infection (dated by TCRdb to between 2018 and 2021). The label giving this sample's treatment or condition can be read as: in vitro stimulation with specific CMV peptide epitopes to enrich CMV-specific T cells. The antigens these receptors bind are not known. The sequencer listed for this sample is Illumina HiSeq 1500. Starting from the raw public reads, TCRdb applied fastp trimming at Q25, assembled clones with MiXCR and retained in-frame beta chains. Every entry covers one CDR3 protein and lists the most common genes and DNA from its rows. For this sample the table gives approximately 990,000 distinct CDR3 sequences, of which roughly a third were detected only once. Of the sample, roughly 13% is held by the ten largest clones. The source was cultured CD8+ T cells from PBMCs, collected from culture after CMV antigen stimulation. Receptors originate from a human donor in good health (CMV status not recorded). Some clones in this sample may be carry-over from other donors' samples.

V gene TRBV4-1 combines with J gene TRBJ1-6, with a possible D match to TRBD1 (6 bases). This CDR3 has 14 amino acids. Between the trimmed V and J ends, which lost 4 bases and 5 bases, there was a span of 9 bases. The germline V gene has CDR1 MGHRA and CDR2 YSYEKL. The CDR3 region has the DNA TGCGCCAGCAGCCTCCCAGGGGATAATTCACCCCTCCACTTT. Residues: CASSLPGDNSPLHF.

The V call is TRBV7-9, the J call TRBJ2-7; TRBD2 might be the D (6 bases). The germline V gene encodes CDR1 SEHNR and CDR2 FQNEAQ (reference sequence). The CDR3 runs to 14 residues. Trimming pared 1 base from V and 6 bases from J, leaving 13 bases between. CDR3 in amino acids: CASSLEEGLTEQYV. DNA for the CDR3: TGTGCCAGCAGCTTAGAGGAGGGTCTGACCGAGCAGTACGTC.

V usage is TRBV18 and J usage is TRBJ1-5; D is undetermined. Trimming removed 2 bases at V and 3 bases at J, with 8 bases between. Germline lookup yields CDR1 KGHSH and CDR2 LQKENI. The CDR3 is 14 residues long. DNA of the CDR3: TGTGCCAGCTCACCAAGGAACGACAATCAGCCCCAGCATTTT. It codes for CASSPRNDNQPQHF.

This clonotype has ten or more counts. The CDR3 spells CATPGWTGSGNTIYF. Here the CDR3 DNA reads TGTGCCACCCCTGGGTGGACAGGGTCTGGAAACACCATATATTTT. The chain combines TRBV7-2 with TRBJ1-3; 8 bases align to TRBD1. From germline, CDR1 is SGHTA and CDR2 FQGNSA. Trimming at V came to 10 bases and at J to 1 base, leaving 9 bases not matched to a gene. This CDR3 spans 15 amino acids.

The rearrangement links TRBV10-3 to TRBJ2-1; 7 bases fit TRBD1. The germline V gene has CDR1 ENHRY and CDR2 SYGVKD. Trimming took 10 bases from V and 4 from J; bases not matched to a gene: 7. This CDR3 has 13 amino acids. The CDR3 DNA follows: TGTGCCACCGGGACAGAAAAATACAATGAGCAGTTCTTC. This encodes CATGTEKYNEQFF.

The rearrangement joins TRBV7-2 to TRBJ2-5; TRBD2 matches 7 bases. This CDR3 comprises 15 residues. Germline V gene data show CDR1 as SGHTA and CDR2 as FQGNSA. V lost 5 bases, J lost 5 bases, and 11 bases stayed unmatched. DNA for the CDR3: TGTGCCAGCAGCCCCCTCCGGGGGGTCCGGGAGACCCAGTACTTC. As protein: CASSPLRGVRETQYF.

The rearrangement joins TRBV15 to TRBJ2-2; tentatively, D is TRBD2 (5 bases). In germline, CDR1 is LNHNV, CDR2 YYDKDF (reference sequence). V was pared by 1 base and J by 0 bases, with 9 bases between. The CDR3 has 16 residues. The CDR3 region has the DNA TGTGCCACCAGCAGAGTTCCGAGGGCGAACACCGGGGAGCTGTTTTTT. Protein product: CATSRVPRANTGELFF.

The V gene is TRBV7-2, the J gene TRBJ2-3; no firm D call. The germline gives CDR1 SGHTA, CDR2 FQGNSA. This CDR3 has 15 residues. V was clipped by 7 bases and J by 0 bases, with 14 bases between them. CDR3 DNA: TGTGCCAGCAAGGCAGAGTTTCTTAGCACAGATACGCAGTATTTT. Amino acid sequence: CASKAEFLSTDTQYF.

V and J are TRBV27 and TRBJ1-5, with 7 bases identical to TRBD1. Trimming took 5 bases from V and 2 from J; bases not matched to a gene: 18. There are 19 residues in the CDR3. Germline CDR1 is MNHEY and CDR2 is SMNVEV (reference sequence). The DNA for the CDR3 is TGTGCCAGCAGTCCATATACCAATCCGGGACAGAGACGCAATCAGCCCCAGCATTTT. Translation gives CASSPYTNPGQRRNQPQHF.

This chain connects TRBV19 to TRBJ2-5; 11 bases align to TRBD1. Trimming cost V 5 bases and J 7 bases; bases outside gene matches: 3. CDR3 length equals 13 residues. Germline V CDR1 and CDR2: LNHDA, SQIVND (reference sequence). Here the CDR3 DNA reads TGTGCCAGTAGTGGGACAGGGGGGGGGACCCAGTACTTC. Protein product: CASSGTGGGTQYF.

The V call is TRBV6-5, the J call TRBJ1-2; 12 bases fit TRBD1. Trimming cost V 6 bases and J 4 bases; bases outside gene matches: 15. Germline CDR1 and CDR2: MNHEY and SVGAGI. The CDR3 is 18 residues long. The CDR3 nucleotides are TGTGCCAGCAGCCCAATTTACGGGACAGGGGGCGCAGGCTATGGCTACACCTTC. This sequence encodes CASSPIYGTGGAGYGYTF.

The chain employs TRBV11-2 and TRBJ2-7; the match to TRBD2 covers 10 bases. This CDR3 has 15 residues. Trimming took 5 bases from V and 7 from J; bases not matched to a gene: 11. Germline V CDR1 and CDR2: SGHAT, FQNNGV. CDR3 amino acids: CASSLSSGGSGEQYF. DNA for the CDR3: TGTGCCAGCAGCCTGTCTAGCGGGGGATCTGGGGAGCAGTACTTC.

V is TRBV11-2 and J is TRBJ2-1; no clear D. Germline V CDR1 and CDR2: SGHAT, FQNNGV. Trimming pared 5 bases from V and 8 bases from J, leaving 22 bases between. CDR3 length equals 16 residues. The chain's CDR3 is CASSGQDRTPMDEQFF. The CDR3 DNA follows: TGTGCCAGCAGCGGGCAGGACCGAACCCCTATGGATGAGCAGTTCTTC.

The gene calls are TRBV6-6 and TRBJ2-1; tentative D call: TRBD1 (5 bases). The germline gives CDR1 MNHNY, CDR2 SVGAGI (reference sequence). V was cut by 6 bases and J by 8 bases, with 20 bases left in between. There are 15 residues in the CDR3. The CDR3 region has the DNA TGTGCCAGCAGCCCCTGGGCAGGGATCGGTGATGAGCAGTTCTTC. The encoded protein is CASSPWAGIGDEQFF.

In this sample, this clonotype turned up many times. The J gene is TRBJ2-2, the V gene TRBV4-3; the match to TRBD2 covers 8 bases. J gave up 4 bases and V 4 bases, and 8 bases lay outside the gene matches. The CDR3 has 16 residues. Germline lookup yields CDR1 LGHNA and CDR2 YSLEER. CDR3: CASSPYPGGGTGELFF. The CDR3 DNA reads as TGCGCCAGCAGCCCTTATCCCGGGGGGGGCACCGGGGAGCTGTTTTTT.

In its sample, this clonotype was seen a few times. This chain links TRBV27 with TRBJ2-1, with TRBD1 identical over 10 bases. Germline V gives CDR1 MNHEY, CDR2 SMNVEV (reference sequence). The V gene end was trimmed by 5 bases and the J gene end by 5 bases; junction bases not matched to a gene: 3. The CDR3 is 14 amino acids. The CDR3 spells CASSRQGADNEQFF. In DNA form, the CDR3 reads TGTGCCAGCAGTCGACAGGGGGCGGACAATGAGCAGTTCTTC.

The rearrangement uses TRBV28 and TRBJ1-1; tentatively, D is TRBD1 (5 bases). The length of the CDR3 is 14 residues. Germline CDR1 MDHEN, CDR2 SYDVKM. Trimming left V 5 bases short and J 5 bases short, with 15 bases between. The CDR3 nucleotides are TGTGCCAGCAGTATACGGGGCCGAAGGACTGAAGCTTTCTTT. It encodes CASSIRGRRTEAFF.

There are a few counts of this clonotype. V usage is TRBV27 and J usage is TRBJ2-1; D unclear. There are 13 residues in the CDR3. Trimming removed 3 bases at V and 8 bases at J, with 11 bases between. CDR1 is MNHEY, CDR2 SMNVEV, per germline (reference sequence). The CDR3 is CASSFDGGYEQFF. The CDR3 coding sequence is TGTGCCAGCAGTTTTGACGGCGGCTATGAGCAGTTCTTC.

This clonotype was counted ten times or more. V is TRBV7-2 and J is TRBJ1-1; unclear D gene. Per the germline V gene, CDR1 is SGHTA and CDR2 is FQGNSA. This CDR3 region has 14 residues. V lost 2 bases and J 1 base, leaving 8 bases between the germline ends. The CDR3 is CASSLFQANTEAFF. Written as DNA, the CDR3 is TGTGCCAGCAGCTTATTTCAGGCGAACACTGAAGCTTTCTTT.

As concerns this clonotype: A much larger clone lies one base from this, so it may be a read error. This rearrangement joins TRBV12-3 or TRBV12-4 to TRBJ1-1; TRBD1 aligns across 7 bases. This CDR3 spans 14 amino acids. V gave up 10 bases and J gave up 4 bases; unmatched junction bases: 12. Written as DNA, the CDR3 is TGTGCCAACAGCCGGACAGGCCCGGGCACTGAAGCTTTCTTT. This encodes CANSRTGPGTEAFF.